This is a list of T cell receptor beta chains from one sample in a study of cytomegalovirus exposure and HLA in healthy donors. Assay used: immunoSEQ multiplex PCR; TCRdb lists only in-frame clones, some missing. Of roughly 200,000 clones in the sample, roughly four fifths were seen once. Material for sequencing was PBMCs. Every receptor here comes from a woman in her forties or fifties in good health and CMV-seronegative. CDR3s include the opening cysteine and the closing phenylalanine or tryptophan. The order of the fields is J gene, V gene, clone size, D gene, CDR3 DNA, CDR3 protein. The D gene is left open where the match is weak. Not every row has a clone size; where given, it reads once, few, many or a size class.

TRBJ2-7	TRBV27	once	TRBD2	TGTGCCAGCAGTCCTAGCGGGCCCTACGAGCAGTACTTC	CASSPSGPYEQYF
TRBJ2-1	TRBV25-1	.	TRBD1	TGTGCCAGCAGTGACAGTGGGGACAGGGGGCGAACGAAGCAGTTCTTC	CASSDSGDRGRTKQFF
TRBJ2-3	TRBV11-2	.	TRBD2	TGTGCCAGCAGCTTGGACGGGGGGACGCAGTATTTT	CASSLDGGTQYF
TRBJ2-5	TRBV7-9	.	TRBD2	TGTGCCAGCAGCTGGGCACTAGCGGGAGAAGAGACCCAGTACTTC	CASSWALAGEETQYF
TRBJ2-7	TRBV7-2	.	.	TGTGCCAGCAGCTTGGGGGGGCCCGGGTGGGAGCAGTACTTC	CASSLGGPGWEQYF
TRBJ1-1	TRBV5-4	.	.	TGTGCCAGCAGGTCAGGGGTGAACACTGAAGCTTTCTTT	CASRSGVNTEAFF
TRBJ2-6	TRBV7-2	.	.	TGTGCCAGCAGCTCACACTCTGGGGCCAACGTCCTGACTTTC	CASSSHSGANVLTF
TRBJ2-1	TRBV13	once	.	TGTGCCAGCAGCTTAGTCCACGGGGGAAAATACAATGAGCAGTTCTTC	CASSLVHGGKYNEQFF
TRBJ1-5	TRBV28	.	.	TGTGCCAGCAGGCGTGGACTCCGGGGAGGCTTCAATCAGCCCCAGCATTTT	CASRRGLRGGFNQPQHF
TRBJ2-1	TRBV30	.	TRBD1	TGTGCCTGGAGCGGACAGGGGCCCGGGGAGCAGTTCTTC	CAWSGQGPGEQFF
TRBJ2-7	TRBV2	.	.	TGTGCCAGCAGTGAAGCGACAGTTAAACAGTACGAGCAGTACTTC	CASSEATVKQYEQYF
TRBJ2-7	TRBV28	few	TRBD2	TGTGCCAGCAGTTCAGGACTAGCGGGGGGCCTTAGCTCCTACGAGCAGTACTTC	CASSSGLAGGLSSYEQYF
TRBJ1-2	TRBV18	.	.	TGTGCCAGCTCACCCCAAGAAGGGGCTGGCTATGGCTACACCTTC	CASSPQEGAGYGYTF
TRBJ2-1	TRBV6-6	.	.	TGTGCCAGCAGTTACGCAGTGGACAAAATGTCGCCTGAGCAGTTCTTC	CASSYAVDKMSPEQFF
TRBJ2-5	TRBV11-2	.	TRBD2	TGTGCCACCAGGAGGGGAGCGGGGGGGCGGGAGGAGACCCAGTACTTC	CATRRGAGGREETQYF
TRBJ2-1	TRBV5-4	.	TRBD2	TGTGCCAGCAGCCCCGGACTAGCGGGAGGCAATGAGCAGTTCTTC	CASSPGLAGGNEQFF
TRBJ1-5	TRBV14	once	.	TGTGCCAGCAGCCAAGACAGACGAGAGACAATCGGAAATCAGCCCCAGCATTTT	CASSQDRRETIGNQPQHF
TRBJ1-1	TRBV6-5	.	.	TGTGCCAGCAGTTTGCCGCTCCCGGGTGAAGCTTTCTTT	CASSLPLPGEAFF
TRBJ2-7	TRBV7-9	.	.	TGTGCCAGCAGCCCTTACCCCGCGGGCCTCCCCCACGAGCAGTACTTC	CASSPYPAGLPHEQYF
TRBJ2-3	TRBV4-1	.	.	TGCGCCAGCAGCCAAGATCGATCACTGGTAACAGATACGCAGTATTTT	CASSQDRSLVTDTQYF
TRBJ1-4	TRBV30	.	.	TGTGCCTGGAGTGGGGGGGTGGGTGAAAAACTGTTTTTT	CAWSGGVGEKLFF
TRBJ2-3	TRBV6-5	few	.	TGTGCCAGCAGTCTCAACCACGGGGGGCCAGATACGCAGTATTTT	CASSLNHGGPDTQYF
TRBJ1-2	TRBV7-2	.	TRBD1	TGTGCCAGCAGCTTAGCCCTGCGGACAGGGGGGACTAATGGCTACACCTTC	CASSLALRTGGTNGYTF
TRBJ1-5	TRBV28	.	TRBD1	TGTGCCAGCAGTTTGTTGACAGGGTTCGATACGAGCAATCAGCCCCAGCATTTT	CASSLLTGFDTSNQPQHF
TRBJ1-1	TRBV28	.	TRBD1	TGTGCCAGCATGATGGGACAGAAGAACACTGAAGCTTTCTTT	CASMMGQKNTEAFF
TRBJ2-1	TRBV30	once	TRBD2	TGTGCCTGGACCGAGTCCCGGACTAGCGTCCTCAAAGAGAATGAGCAGTTCTTC	CAWTESRTSVLKENEQFF
TRBJ2-1	TRBV16	.	.	TGTGCCAGCAGCCAACAACAGGGCTTTTACAATGAGCAGTTCTTC	CASSQQQGFYNEQFF
TRBJ1-5	TRBV12-2	.	.	TGTGCAAGTCGCCCGGGACAGACAAATCAGCCCCAGCATTTT	CASRPGQTNQPQHF